The rows below give T cell receptor beta chains drawn from one sample of a study of cytomegalovirus exposure and HLA in healthy donors. The table came from immunoSEQ multiplex PCR; TCRdb's copy has only in-frame clones and leaves some out. The repertoire holds approximately 110,000 clones, with roughly 72% as singletons. Sequencing was performed on PBMCs. The receptors were gathered from a woman in her 40s in good health and CMV-seropositive. The conserved cysteine and the conserved F or W are not part of the CDR3 here. The order of the fields is V gene, J gene, CDR3 protein.

TRBV30	TRBJ2-3	AWSVGSSTDTQY
TRBV5-4	TRBJ2-7	ASSLLLAAPYEQY
TRBV11-3	TRBJ2-2	ASSPPNGLAAMNTGELF
TRBV4-3	TRBJ2-1	ASSPSSLDSYNEQF
TRBV27	TRBJ2-2	ASSFGRTSVYSPRELF
TRBV5-1	TRBJ2-7	ASSWMGTGAYEQY
TRBV6-1	TRBJ1-2	ASSEYRNYGYT
TRBV6-5	TRBJ1-1	ASSYFDRNTEAF
TRBV30	TRBJ1-1	AWGLGTGQNTEAF
TRBV5-6	TRBJ1-3	ASSLSAGGNTIY
TRBV5-1	TRBJ1-4	ASSGGTNEKLF
TRBV2	TRBJ1-5	ASSGRTGSGQPQH
TRBV6-5	TRBJ2-7	ASSYSLAYEQY
TRBV7-8	TRBJ1-3	ASSSSLVPIY
TRBV5-4	TRBJ2-5	ASSAGDRPETQY
TRBV18	TRBJ1-1	ASSPGTGETEAF